This record looks at one T cell receptor (beta chain) sequence and its context. Its cognate antigen is unknown. The data derive from a study of OX40 agonist ivuxolimab in advanced cancers. Turning to the study itself: Intravenous ivuxolimab was administered to patients every 2 weeks at 0.01 to 10 mg/kg. Partial responses occurred in Three dose-escalation patients, one with hepatocellular carcinoma and two with cutaneous melanoma. Study-wide findings and caveats: At 0.1 to 3.0 mg/kg, CD4+ and CD8+ blood T cells expanded clonally by week 6.

In germline, CDR1 is SGHRS, CDR2 YFSETQ. The CDR3 has 18 amino acids. The junction had 11 bases not matched to a gene; V was cut back by 2 bases and J by 3 bases. Some clones are missing from TCRdb's copy, which holds only in-frame ones; the method was immunoSEQ multiplex PCR. The table lists 75,000 to 90,000 clones, approximately 90% of them singletons, with 1% to 1.3% in the top ten. The rearrangement joins TRBV5-1 to TRBJ2-2, with TRBD2 matching over 9 bases. Sequencing used CD4+ or CD8+ T cells sorted from blood, obtained in a trial of the OX40 agonist ivuxolimab. The source is an adult with an advanced solid tumor such as melanoma, head and neck, liver or kidney cancer. The DNA for the CDR3 is TGCGCCAGCAGCTTAGGTCTAGCGGGAATACGGGACACCGGGGAGCTGTTTTTT. Encoded protein: CASSLGLAGIRDTGELFF.